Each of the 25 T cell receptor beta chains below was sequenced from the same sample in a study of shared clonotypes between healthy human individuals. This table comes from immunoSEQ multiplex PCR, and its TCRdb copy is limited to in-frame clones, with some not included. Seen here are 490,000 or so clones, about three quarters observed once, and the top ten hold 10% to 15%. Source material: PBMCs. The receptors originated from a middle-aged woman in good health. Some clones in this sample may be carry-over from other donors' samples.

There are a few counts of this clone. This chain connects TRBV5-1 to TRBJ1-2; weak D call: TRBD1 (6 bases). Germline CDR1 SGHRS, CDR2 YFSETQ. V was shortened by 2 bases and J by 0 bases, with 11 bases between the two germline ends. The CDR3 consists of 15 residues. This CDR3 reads CASSFDGQPNYGYTF. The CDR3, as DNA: TGCGCCAGCAGCTTCGACGGACAGCCTAACTATGGCTACACCTTC.

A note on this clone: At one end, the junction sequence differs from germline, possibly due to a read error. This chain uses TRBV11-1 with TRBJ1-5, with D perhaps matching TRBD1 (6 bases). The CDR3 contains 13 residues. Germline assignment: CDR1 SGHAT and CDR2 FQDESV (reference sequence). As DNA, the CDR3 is TGTGCCAGCAGCCCCAACAGGGATCAGTCCCAGCATTTT. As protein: CASSPNRDQSQHF.

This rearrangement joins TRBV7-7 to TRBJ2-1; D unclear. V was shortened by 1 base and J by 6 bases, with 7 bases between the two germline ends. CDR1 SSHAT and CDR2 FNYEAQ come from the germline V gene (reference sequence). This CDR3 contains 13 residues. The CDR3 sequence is CASSLGVVNEQFF. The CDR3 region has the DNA TGTGCCAGCAGCTTAGGGGTAGTCAATGAGCAGTTCTTC.

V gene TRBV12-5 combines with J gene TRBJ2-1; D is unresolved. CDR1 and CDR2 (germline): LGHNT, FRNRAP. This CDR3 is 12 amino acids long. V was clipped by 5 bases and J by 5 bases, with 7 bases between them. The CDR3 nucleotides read TGTGCTAGTGGTGCCCTAAACAATGAGCAGTTCTTC. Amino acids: CASGALNNEQFF.

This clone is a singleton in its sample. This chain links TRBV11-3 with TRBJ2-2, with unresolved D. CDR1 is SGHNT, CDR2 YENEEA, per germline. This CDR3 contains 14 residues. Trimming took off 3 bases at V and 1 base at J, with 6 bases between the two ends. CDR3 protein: CASSFSWNTGELFF. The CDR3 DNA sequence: TGTGCCAGCAGCTTTAGTTGGAACACCGGGGAGCTGTTTTTT.

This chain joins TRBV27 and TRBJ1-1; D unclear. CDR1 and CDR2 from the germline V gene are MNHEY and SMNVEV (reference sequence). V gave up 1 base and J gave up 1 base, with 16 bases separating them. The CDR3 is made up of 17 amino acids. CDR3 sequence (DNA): TGTGCCAGCAGTTTATATAGCGTTGGCTTCACGAACACTGAAGCTTTCTTT. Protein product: CASSLYSVGFTNTEAFF.

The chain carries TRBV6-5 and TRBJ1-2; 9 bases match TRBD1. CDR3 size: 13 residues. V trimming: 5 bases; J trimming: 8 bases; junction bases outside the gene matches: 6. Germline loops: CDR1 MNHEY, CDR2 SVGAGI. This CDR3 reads CASSDHRGRGYTF. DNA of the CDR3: TGTGCCAGCAGTGACCACAGGGGGCGAGGCTACACCTTC.

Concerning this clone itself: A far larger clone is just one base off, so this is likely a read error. CDR3 nucleotides: TGTGCCAGTAGTTGGGGCCACACTTCCTACGAGCAGTACTTC. Translation gives CASSWGHTSYEQYF. The chain couples TRBV19 to TRBJ2-7; D possibly corresponds to TRBD1 (5 bases). The CDR3 runs 14 residues. Per germline, CDR1 LNHDA and CDR2 SQIVND (reference sequence). V shed 5 bases and J shed 1 base, with 12 bases lying between them. Drawing the rest from reference TRBV19 and TRBJ2-7, the complete variable domain is DGGITQSPKYLFRKEGQNVTLSCEQNLNHDAMYWYRQDPGQGLRLIYYSQIVNDFQKGDIAEGYSVSREKKESFPLTVTSAQKNPTAFYLCASSWGHTSYEQYFGPGTRLTVT.

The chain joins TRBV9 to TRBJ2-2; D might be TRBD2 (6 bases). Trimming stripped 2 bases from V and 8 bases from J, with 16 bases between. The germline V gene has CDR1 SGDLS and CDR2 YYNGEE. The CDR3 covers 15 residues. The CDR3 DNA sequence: TGTGCCAGCAGCGTCCGGGACGTAGCGGCTGGGGAGCTGTTTTTT. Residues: CASSVRDVAAGELFF.

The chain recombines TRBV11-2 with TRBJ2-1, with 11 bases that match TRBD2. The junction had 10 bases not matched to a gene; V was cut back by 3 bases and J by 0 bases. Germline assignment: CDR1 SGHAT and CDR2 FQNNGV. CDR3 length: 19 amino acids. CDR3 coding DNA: TGTGCCAGCAGCTTCGGGGGGCTAGCGGGAGGTTTCTCCTACAATGAGCAGTTCTTC. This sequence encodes CASSFGGLAGGFSYNEQFF.

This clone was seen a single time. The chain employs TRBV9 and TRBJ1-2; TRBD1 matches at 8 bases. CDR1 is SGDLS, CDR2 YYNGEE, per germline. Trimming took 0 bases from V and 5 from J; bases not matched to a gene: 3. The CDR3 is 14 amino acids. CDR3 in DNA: TGTGCCAGCAGCGTAGATGACAGGGGTTATGGCTACACCTTC. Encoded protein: CASSVDDRGYGYTF.

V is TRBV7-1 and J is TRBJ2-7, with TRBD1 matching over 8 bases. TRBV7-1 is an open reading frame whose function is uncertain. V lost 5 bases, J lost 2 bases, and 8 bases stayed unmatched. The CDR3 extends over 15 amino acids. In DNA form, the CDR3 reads TGTGCCAGCAGCCCAGGACAGGGCCGTCCCTACGAGCAGTACTTC. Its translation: CASSPGQGRPYEQYF.

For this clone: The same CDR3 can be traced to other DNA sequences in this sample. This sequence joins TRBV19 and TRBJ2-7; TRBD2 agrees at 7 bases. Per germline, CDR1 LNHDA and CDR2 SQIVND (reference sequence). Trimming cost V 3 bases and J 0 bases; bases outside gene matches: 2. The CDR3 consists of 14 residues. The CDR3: CASSIRTSSYEQYF. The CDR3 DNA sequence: TGTGCCAGTAGTATCCGGACTAGCTCCTACGAGCAGTACTTC.

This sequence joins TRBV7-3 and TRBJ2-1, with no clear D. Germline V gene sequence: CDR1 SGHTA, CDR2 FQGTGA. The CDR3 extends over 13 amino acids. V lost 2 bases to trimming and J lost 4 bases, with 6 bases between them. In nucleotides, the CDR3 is TGTGCCAGCAGCTTATTCAGGTACAATGAGCAGTTCTTC. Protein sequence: CASSLFRYNEQFF.

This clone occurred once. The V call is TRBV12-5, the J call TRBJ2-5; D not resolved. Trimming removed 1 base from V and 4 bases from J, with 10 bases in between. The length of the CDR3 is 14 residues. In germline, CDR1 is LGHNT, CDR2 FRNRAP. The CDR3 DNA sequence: TGTGCTAGTGGTTTGGAGGGCATAGGAGAGACCCAGTACTTC. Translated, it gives CASGLEGIGETQYF.

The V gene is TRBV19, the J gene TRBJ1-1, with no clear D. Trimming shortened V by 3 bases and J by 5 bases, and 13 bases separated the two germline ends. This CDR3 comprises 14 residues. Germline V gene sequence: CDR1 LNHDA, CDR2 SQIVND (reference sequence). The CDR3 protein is CASSIRGRGTEAFF. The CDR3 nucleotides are TGTGCCAGTAGTATTCGAGGCCGAGGGACTGAAGCTTTCTTT.

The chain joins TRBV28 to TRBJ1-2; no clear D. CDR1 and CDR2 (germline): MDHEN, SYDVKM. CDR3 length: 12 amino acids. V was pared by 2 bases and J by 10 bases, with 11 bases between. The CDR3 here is CASSLEKLVYTF. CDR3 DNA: TGTGCCAGCAGTTTAGAAAAGCTTGTCTACACCTTC.

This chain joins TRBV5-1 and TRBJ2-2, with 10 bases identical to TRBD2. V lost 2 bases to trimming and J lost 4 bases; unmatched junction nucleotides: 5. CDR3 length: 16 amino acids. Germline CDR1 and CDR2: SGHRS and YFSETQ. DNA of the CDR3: TGCGCCAGCAGCTTCCTAGCGGGAGTTGGCACCGGGGAGCTGTTTTTT. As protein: CASSFLAGVGTGELFF.

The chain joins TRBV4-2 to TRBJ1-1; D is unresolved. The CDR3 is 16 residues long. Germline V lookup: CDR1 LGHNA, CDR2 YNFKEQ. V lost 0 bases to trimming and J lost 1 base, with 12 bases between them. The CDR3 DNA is TGTGCCAGCAGCCAAGACTGGGGTGGAGGGAACACTGAAGCTTTCTTT. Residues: CASSQDWGGGNTEAFF.

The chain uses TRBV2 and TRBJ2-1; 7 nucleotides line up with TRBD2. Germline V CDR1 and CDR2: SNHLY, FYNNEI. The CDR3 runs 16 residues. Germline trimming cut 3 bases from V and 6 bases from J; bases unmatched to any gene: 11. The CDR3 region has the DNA TGTGCCAGCAGTGATGTCGGCGGGAGTTGGGGCAATGAGCAGTTCTTC. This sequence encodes CASSDVGGSWGNEQFF.

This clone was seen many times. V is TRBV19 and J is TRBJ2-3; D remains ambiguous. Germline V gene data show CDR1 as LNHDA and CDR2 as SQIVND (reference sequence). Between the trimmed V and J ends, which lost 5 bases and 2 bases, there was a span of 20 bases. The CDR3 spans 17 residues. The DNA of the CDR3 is TGTGCCAGTAGTGCCCAAGGAGCCACCTGGGACACAGATACGCAGTATTTT. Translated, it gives CASSAQGATWDTDTQYF.

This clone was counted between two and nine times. CDR3 protein: CSASADMIQETQYF. The CDR3, as DNA: TGCAGCGCGTCTGCCGACATGATCCAAGAGACCCAGTACTTC. This chain connects TRBV29-1 to TRBJ2-5; D ambiguous. Per the germline V gene, CDR1 is SQVTM and CDR2 is ANQGSEA. The V gene lost 7 bases and the J gene lost 1 base, with 16 bases spanning the gap. There are 14 residues in the CDR3. The full variable domain, in which reference TRBV29-1 and TRBJ2-5 provide the parts outside the CDR3, is SAVISQKPSRDICQRGTSLTIQCQVDSQVTMMFWYRQQPGQSLTLIATANQGSEATYESGFVIDKFPISRPNLTFSTLTVSNMSPEDSSIYLCSASADMIQETQYFGPGTRLLVL.

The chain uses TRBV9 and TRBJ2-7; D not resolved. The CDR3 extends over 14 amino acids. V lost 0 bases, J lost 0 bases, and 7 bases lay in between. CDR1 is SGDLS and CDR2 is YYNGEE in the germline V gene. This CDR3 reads CASSVAGFSYEQYF. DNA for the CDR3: TGTGCCAGCAGCGTAGCCGGGTTCTCCTACGAGCAGTACTTC.

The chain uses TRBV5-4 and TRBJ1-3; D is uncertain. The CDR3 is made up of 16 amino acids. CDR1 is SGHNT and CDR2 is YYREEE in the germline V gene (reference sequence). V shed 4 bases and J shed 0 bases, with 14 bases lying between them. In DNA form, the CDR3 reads TGTGCCAGCAGCCAAGAACAGACCGTCTCTGGAAACACCATATATTTT. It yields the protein CASSQEQTVSGNTIYF.

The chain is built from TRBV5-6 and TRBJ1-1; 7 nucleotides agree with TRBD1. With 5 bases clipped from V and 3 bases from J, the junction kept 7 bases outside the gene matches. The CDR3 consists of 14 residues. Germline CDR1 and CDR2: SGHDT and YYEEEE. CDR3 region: CASRTGTVDTEAFF. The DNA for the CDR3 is TGTGCCAGCAGGACCGGGACAGTAGACACTGAAGCTTTCTTT.